These 31 T cell receptor beta chains came from one sample sequenced in a study of shared clonotypes between healthy human individuals. Here immunoSEQ multiplex PCR was the method, and the copy in TCRdb shows in-frame clones only, minus some. The table lists 2,500,000 or so clones, 92% of them singletons. The material sequenced was naive CD4+ T cells from PBMCs. The subset denotes: CD45RA+ positively selected. These receptors originate from a man between 18 and 35 years old in good health. Some clones in this sample may be carry-over from other donors' samples.

The chain combines TRBV5-4 with TRBJ2-3; 7 bases map to TRBD2. This CDR3 region has 16 residues. Per germline, CDR1 SGHNT and CDR2 YYREEE (reference sequence). V was pared by 1 base and J by 3 bases, with 8 bases of the junction left unmatched. The CDR3 DNA follows: TGTGCCAGCAGCTTGAGATGGACTAGTGGTACAGATACGCAGTATTTT. As protein: CASSLRWTSGTDTQYF.

A remark on this clone: Other DNA sequences in the same sample also yield this CDR3. This chain joins TRBV5-1 and TRBJ1-1; weak D call: TRBD1 (6 bases). The CDR3 sequence is 13 residues long. The V end lost 0 bases, the J end lost 4 bases, and 7 bases lay between the germline ends. From germline, CDR1 is SGHRS and CDR2 YFSETQ. The CDR3 DNA follows: TGCGCCAGCAGCTTGGGACAGGCCACTGAAGCTTTCTTT. Encoded protein: CASSLGQATEAFF.

The chain recombines TRBV11-2 with TRBJ2-2; D call uncertain. Germline V gene sequence: CDR1 SGHAT, CDR2 FQNNGV. The ends were cut back, 1 base at V and 5 bases at J, with 8 bases in the middle. This CDR3 is built from 14 residues. The CDR3 nucleotides read TGTGCCAGCAGCTTAGTGGGTCAGACCGGGGAGCTGTTTTTT. Protein product: CASSLVGQTGELFF.

The rearrangement joins TRBV14 to TRBJ2-7; TRBD2 aligns across 13 bases. The junction had 3 bases not matched to a gene; V was cut back by 4 bases and J by 9 bases. Germline-derived CDR1 and CDR2 are SGHDN and FVKESK. This CDR3 contains 13 residues. The CDR3 here is CASSPGTSGTQYF. CDR3 in DNA: TGTGCCAGCAGCCCCGGGACTAGCGGGACGCAGTACTTC.

The chain carries TRBV5-4 and TRBJ2-1; perhaps TRBD1 as D (5 bases). The CDR3 length is 16 residues. Germline V gene lookup returns CDR1 SGHNT and CDR2 YYREEE (reference sequence). Deletions cut 2 bases from V and 2 bases from J, with 14 bases between. The CDR3 bases are TGTGCCAGCAGCTTAAAGGGGCAGGTCGCCTACAATGAGCAGTTCTTC. As protein: CASSLKGQVAYNEQFF.

The CDR3 reads CASSRTGSSYEQYF. The CDR3 DNA sequence: TGTGCCAGCAGCCGGACAGGAAGCTCCTACGAGCAGTACTTC. This rearrangement joins TRBV7-3 to TRBJ2-7; 7 bases agree with TRBD1. The germline V gene encodes CDR1 SGHTA and CDR2 FQGTGA. This CDR3 has 14 amino acids. The J segment lost 0 bases and the V segment lost 5 bases, leaving 4 bases of the junction unmatched.

The CDR3 loop is CASSSTGATNYGYTF. CDR3 nucleotide sequence: TGTGCCAGCAGTTCTACAGGGGCTACTAACTATGGCTACACCTTC. This chain joins TRBV28 and TRBJ1-2; 7 nucleotides match TRBD1. Germline V CDR1 and CDR2: MDHEN, SYDVKM. The CDR3 extends over 15 amino acids. After removal of 4 bases from V and 0 bases from J, the junction contained 5 bases not matched to a gene.

This chain joins TRBV27 and TRBJ1-1, with D perhaps TRBD1 (5 bases). Germline CDR1 and CDR2: MNHEY and SMNVEV (reference sequence). The CDR3 is 16 amino acids. V dropped 0 bases and J dropped 0 bases, with 11 bases sitting between them. As DNA, the CDR3 is TGTGCCAGCAGTTTATCGATAGGGGATTTGAACACTGAAGCTTTCTTT. Protein sequence: CASSLSIGDLNTEAFF.

The chain has TRBV30 and TRBJ1-2; D gene unclear. The CDR3 is 13 amino acids. V shed 3 bases and J shed 1 base, with 9 bases lying between them. Germline V gene sequence: CDR1 GTSNPN, CDR2 SVGIG (reference sequence). CDR3 in amino acids: CAWRDGNNYGYTF. The CDR3 DNA reads TGTGCCTGGAGAGACGGTAATAACTATGGCTACACCTTC.

The V gene is TRBV5-1, the J gene TRBJ2-1; 9 bases are a match to TRBD2. The J segment lost 2 bases and the V segment lost 4 bases, leaving 13 bases of the junction unmatched. CDR1 and CDR2 (germline): SGHRS, YFSETQ. The CDR3 totals 18 residues. The CDR3 here is CASSLASSGMMTYNEQFF. For the CDR3, the DNA is TGCGCCAGCAGCCTGGCCTCTAGCGGGATGATGACCTACAATGAGCAGTTCTTC. Together with reference TRBV5-1 and TRBJ2-1, the CDR3 gives the full variable domain: KAGVTQTPRYLIKTRGQQVTLSCSPISGHRSVSWYQQTPGQGLQFLFEYFSETQRNKGNFPGRFSGRQFSNSRSEMNVSTLELGDSALYLCASSLASSGMMTYNEQFFGPGTRLTVL.

CDR3: CASRPTGGVYEQYF. The CDR3 DNA follows: TGTGCCAGCAGGCCTACAGGGGGCGTTTACGAGCAGTACTTC. This chain uses TRBV6-6 with TRBJ2-7, with 9 bases identical to TRBD1. The CDR3 consists of 14 residues. Germline lookup yields CDR1 MNHNY and CDR2 SVGAGI (reference sequence). V shed 6 bases and J 4 bases; nucleotides not matched to a gene: 7.

This clone was found once. V is TRBV9 and J is TRBJ1-2; 7 bases fit TRBD1. The ends lost 5 bases at V and 2 bases at J; junction bases unmatched: 6. CDR1 is SGDLS and CDR2 is YYNGEE in the germline V gene. This CDR3 is built from 14 residues. The CDR3 DNA reads TGTGCCAGCAGTCGTACAGGGGAGAACTATGGCTACACCTTC. As protein: CASSRTGENYGYTF.

The gene calls are TRBV7-8 and TRBJ1-3; D is possibly TRBD1 (6 bases). Germline V gives CDR1 SGHVS, CDR2 FQNEAQ. V was clipped by 4 bases and J by 3 bases, with 10 bases between them. This CDR3 is 14 amino acids long. CDR3 coding DNA: TGTGCCAGCAGCTCACAGGGATTTGGAAACACCATATATTTT. This sequence encodes CASSSQGFGNTIYF.

The genes are TRBV7-2 and TRBJ2-1; TRBD2 might be the D (7 bases). The CDR3 is made up of 15 amino acids. The germline gives CDR1 SGHTA, CDR2 FQGNSA. The V end was cut by 4 bases, the J end by 5 bases, with 15 bases between. CDR3: CASSSRGGDHNEQFF. The CDR3 DNA reads TGTGCCAGCAGCTCAAGGGGGGGAGACCACAATGAGCAGTTCTTC.

To note about this clone: Relative to the germline gene, one junction end is altered; a read error may explain this. V and J are TRBV6-1 and TRBJ1-5; perhaps TRBD1 as D (6 bases). The CDR3 extends over 15 amino acids. CDR1 and CDR2 (germline): MNHNS, SASEGT. The CDR3 sequence: CASREVQGLSQPQHF. CDR3 DNA: TGTGCCAGCAGGGAAGTACAGGGACTGTCTCAGCCCCAGCATTTT.

Notes on this clone: Other DNA sequences in the sample encode the same CDR3. This chain joins TRBV2 and TRBJ2-7; no clear D gene. Trimming left V 6 bases short and J 1 base short, with 7 bases between. Germline values: CDR1 SNHLY, CDR2 FYNNEI. This CDR3 region has 12 residues. CDR3 sequence: CASSLASYEQYF. As DNA, the CDR3 is TGTGCCAGCAGCTTGGCTTCCTACGAGCAGTACTTC.

A remark on this clone: This sample also contains other DNA sequences that code for the same CDR3. V is TRBV9 and J is TRBJ1-1, with D unresolved. Germline CDR1 reads SGDLS; CDR2 reads YYNGEE. This CDR3 is 13 amino acids long. Trimming removed 4 bases from V and 1 base from J, with 8 bases in between. This CDR3 is CASSRSGNTEAFF. The DNA for the CDR3 is TGTGCCAGCAGCCGATCCGGGAACACTGAAGCTTTCTTT. The whole variable domain, remainder taken from reference TRBV9 and TRBJ1-1, is DSGVTQTPKHLITATGQRVTLRCSPRSGDLSVYWYQQSLDQGLQFLIQYYNGEERAKGNILERFSAQQFPDLHSELNLSSLELGDSALYFCASSRSGNTEAFFGQGTRLTVV.

The chain recombines TRBV4-1 with TRBJ1-4; D may be TRBD1 (6 bases). This CDR3 has 15 residues. V was cut by 1 base and J by 6 bases, with 12 bases left in between. From germline, CDR1 is MGHRA and CDR2 YSYEKL. CDR3 protein: CASSQGGGLYEKLFF. The CDR3 DNA reads as TGCGCCAGCAGCCAAGGGGGGGGGCTGTATGAAAAACTGTTTTTT.

This rearrangement joins TRBV6-6 to TRBJ1-2; D unresolved. V was trimmed by 2 bases and J by 13 bases, leaving 17 bases between them. The CDR3 is 13 amino acids. Germline V gene data show CDR1 as MNHNY and CDR2 as SVGAGI (reference sequence). In DNA, the CDR3 is TGTGCCAGCAGTTACGAGGTTGGCTACCTATCCACCTTC. This codes for CASSYEVGYLSTF.

The chain uses TRBV27 and TRBJ2-2, with D possibly TRBD2 on 7 matching bases. The V end was cut by 4 bases, the J end by 1 base, with 16 bases between. Germline V CDR1 and CDR2: MNHEY, SMNVEV (reference sequence). The CDR3 covers 17 residues. The chain's CDR3 is CASSSAGASGNTGELFF. CDR3 DNA sequence: TGTGCCAGCAGTTCTGCGGGGGCTAGCGGGAACACCGGGGAGCTGTTTTTT.

This clone appeared once. The rearrangement links TRBV28 to TRBJ1-2; D gene unclear. The CDR3 runs 13 residues. CDR1 and CDR2 (germline): MDHEN, SYDVKM. V was pared by 3 bases and J by 8 bases, with 13 bases between. The CDR3 DNA follows: TGTGCCAGCAGTTTGTTGACAAGCGGGGGCTACACCTTC. It yields the protein CASSLLTSGGYTF.

The chain couples TRBV6-6 to TRBJ2-3; 11 bases align to TRBD2. This CDR3 region has 16 residues. The J segment lost 5 bases and the V segment lost 2 bases, leaving 6 bases of the junction unmatched. Germline V gene data show CDR1 as MNHNY and CDR2 as SVGAGI (reference sequence). CDR3 sequence: CASSYPGLAGEDTQYF. CDR3 coding DNA: TGTGCCAGCAGTTACCCTGGACTAGCGGGTGAAGATACGCAGTATTTT.

CDR3 residues: CASSQARGKYNEQFF. Written as DNA, the CDR3 is TGCGCCAGCAGCCAAGCCCGGGGTAAATACAATGAGCAGTTCTTC. V and J are TRBV4-1 and TRBJ2-1; TRBD2 is a possible D gene (5 bases). V lost 1 base to trimming and J lost 4 bases, with 11 bases between them. The CDR3 contains 15 residues. CDR1 is MGHRA and CDR2 is YSYEKL in the germline V gene.

The chain couples TRBV11-2 to TRBJ2-1, with D possibly TRBD2 on 6 matching bases. Germline CDR1 is SGHAT and CDR2 is FQNNGV. This CDR3 contains 16 residues. V lost 5 bases to trimming and J lost 9 bases, with 23 bases between them. The CDR3 coding sequence is TGTGCCAGCAGCACCACCGGGACTCAGCCCTCCCGTGAGCAGTTCTTC. Translating it yields CASSTTGTQPSREQFF.

The V gene is TRBV28, the J gene TRBJ1-5; 9 positions agree with TRBD1. Trimming at V came to 6 bases and at J to 5 bases, leaving 11 bases not matched to a gene. This CDR3 has 16 amino acids. Germline lookup yields CDR1 MDHEN and CDR2 SYDVKM. CDR3 in DNA: TGTGCCAGCAGCAAAAGGGGACAGGGCGGTCATCAGCCCCAGCATTTT. This translates into CASSKRGQGGHQPQHF.

The chain carries TRBV19 and TRBJ2-7; possibly TRBD1 for D (6 bases). This CDR3 region has 16 residues. Germline CDR1 is LNHDA and CDR2 is SQIVND (reference sequence). V was trimmed by 6 bases and J by 2 bases, leaving 20 bases between them. CDR3 DNA sequence: TGTGCCAGTAGCCCAGCCGGTGCCAGGGGTCCCTACGAGCAGTACTTC. It yields the protein CASSPAGARGPYEQYF. Full variable domain (remainder filled in from reference TRBV19 and TRBJ2-7): DGGITQSPKYLFRKEGQNVTLSCEQNLNHDAMYWYRQDPGQGLRLIYYSQIVNDFQKGDIAEGYSVSREKKESFPLTVTSAQKNPTAFYLCASSPAGARGPYEQYFGPGTRLTVT.

V gene TRBV7-2 combines with J gene TRBJ1-5; D gene ambiguous. V was clipped by 5 bases and J by 6 bases, with 8 bases between them. The germline V gene encodes CDR1 SGHTA and CDR2 FQGNSA. This CDR3 contains 12 residues. The CDR3 bases are TGTGCCAGCAGCCCGCAAGGTCAGCCCCAGCATTTT. This codes for CASSPQGQPQHF.

The table lists this clone with a few counts. The rearrangement links TRBV30 to TRBJ1-4, with a weak D call TRBD1 (5 bases). CDR3 size: 13 residues. CDR1 is GTSNPN and CDR2 is SVGIG in the germline V gene (reference sequence). Trimming took off 1 base at V and 2 bases at J, with 5 bases between the two ends. The CDR3 loop reads CAWSGQTNEKLFF. As DNA, the CDR3 is TGTGCCTGGAGTGGACAGACTAATGAAAAACTGTTTTTT. The full variable domain, with the rest looked up from reference TRBV30 and TRBJ1-4, is SQTIHQWPATLVQPVGSPLSLECTVEGTSNPNLYWYRQAAGRGLQLLFYSVGIGQISSEVPQNLSASRPQDRQFILSSKKLLLSDSGFYLCAWSGQTNEKLFFGSGTQLSVL.

This clone was detected once. The chain is built from TRBV28 and TRBJ1-2; D gene uncertain. The CDR3 has 14 amino acids. Trimming cost V 3 bases and J 6 bases, with 14 bases left between them. CDR1 and CDR2 (germline): MDHEN, SYDVKM. In nucleotides, the CDR3 is TGTGCCAGCAGTTTCGGATTCGGTTTCGATGGCTACACCTTC. Protein product: CASSFGFGFDGYTF.

This clone was observed once. The chain carries TRBV6-1 and TRBJ1-5, with D tentatively TRBD1 (6 bases). Per the germline V gene, CDR1 is MNHNS and CDR2 is SASEGT. Trimming took 6 bases from V and 5 from J, leaving 17 bases between them. The CDR3 is made up of 15 amino acids. The CDR3 loop reads CASRTSGATDQPQHF. In nucleotides, the CDR3 is TGTGCCAGCAGAACCTCAGGGGCTACCGATCAGCCCCAGCATTTT.

For this clone: The sample holds other DNA sequences that translate to the same CDR3. The V call is TRBV5-1, the J call TRBJ2-3; TRBD1 matches 9 bases. The length of the CDR3 is 15 residues. CDR1 and CDR2 (germline): SGHRS, YFSETQ. V lost 2 bases to trimming and J lost 1 base; unmatched junction nucleotides: 2. The chain's CDR3 is CASSFRTGGTDTQYF. DNA of the CDR3: TGCGCCAGCAGCTTCCGGACAGGGGGCACAGATACGCAGTATTTT.